This T cell receptor beta chain emerged from a study of CDR3 diversity in severe acne. The CDR3 has 15 amino acids. CDR1 is SEHNR, CDR2 FQNEAQ, per germline (reference sequence). V was pared by 5 bases and J by 4 bases, with 17 bases between. TCRdb reanalysed the PCR reads using MiXCR and keeps one entry per CDR3 protein. The repertoire holds roughly 81,000 distinct CDR3 sequences, with 45% to 55% as singletons. Sequencing was performed on blood. The TCR sequence derives from a male donor in good health, serving as a control. The J gene is TRBJ1-2, the V gene TRBV7-9; D unclear. The CDR3 nucleotides are TGTGCCAGCAGCACACGGTCGGGTACCGCCTATGGCTACACCTTC. Translated: CASSTRSGTAYGYTF. Based on the CDR3 plus reference TRBV7-9 and TRBJ1-2, the full variable domain is DTGVSQNPRHKITKRGQNVTFRCDPISEHNRLYWYRQTLGQGPEFLTYFQNEAQLEKSRLLSDRFSAERPKGSFSTLEIQRTEQGDSAMYLCASSTRSGTAYGYTFGSGTRLTVV.